Here is one T cell receptor beta chain with its context. Its antigen is undetermined. V was trimmed by 7 bases and J by 5 bases, leaving 12 bases between them. From germline, CDR1 is KGHDR and CDR2 SFDVKD. The CDR3 extends over 13 amino acids. The entry originates in a study of T cell responses to AZD1222 COVID-19 vaccine. TCRdb's copy holds only in-frame clones and misses some; the assay was immunoSEQ multiplex PCR. The sample shows about 120,000 clones, around 88% of them seen only once. Overall study findings and caveats: When two AZD1222 doses had been given, Spike-specific TCR breadth and depth rose. It should be noted that donors were predominantly white British and more often female, and clonal diversity was possibly underestimated.

The material sequenced was peripheral blood, taken on day 0 of AZD1222 vaccination. This chain connects TRBV24-1 to TRBJ2-3, with D tentatively TRBD1 or TRBD2 (5 bases each). The source of this sequence is an adult in good health. CDR3: CATRASGGDTQYF. The CDR3 DNA is TGTGCCACCAGGGCCAGTGGGGGAGATACGCAGTATTTT.